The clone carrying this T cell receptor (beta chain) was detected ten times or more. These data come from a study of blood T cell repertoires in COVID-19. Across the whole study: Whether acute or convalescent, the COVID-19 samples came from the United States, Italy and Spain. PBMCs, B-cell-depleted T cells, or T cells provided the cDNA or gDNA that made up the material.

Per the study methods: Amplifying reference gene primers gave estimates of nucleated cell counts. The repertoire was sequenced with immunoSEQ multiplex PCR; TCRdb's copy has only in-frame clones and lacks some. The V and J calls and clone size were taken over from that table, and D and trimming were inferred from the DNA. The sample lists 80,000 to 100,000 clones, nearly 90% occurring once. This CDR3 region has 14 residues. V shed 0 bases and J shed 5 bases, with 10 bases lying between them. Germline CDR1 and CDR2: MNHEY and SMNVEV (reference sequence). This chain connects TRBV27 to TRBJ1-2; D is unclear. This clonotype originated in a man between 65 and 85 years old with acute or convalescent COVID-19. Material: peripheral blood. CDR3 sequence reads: CASSLSVAVYGYTF. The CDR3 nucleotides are TGTGCCAGCAGTTTATCGGTGGCGGTTTATGGCTACACCTTC.